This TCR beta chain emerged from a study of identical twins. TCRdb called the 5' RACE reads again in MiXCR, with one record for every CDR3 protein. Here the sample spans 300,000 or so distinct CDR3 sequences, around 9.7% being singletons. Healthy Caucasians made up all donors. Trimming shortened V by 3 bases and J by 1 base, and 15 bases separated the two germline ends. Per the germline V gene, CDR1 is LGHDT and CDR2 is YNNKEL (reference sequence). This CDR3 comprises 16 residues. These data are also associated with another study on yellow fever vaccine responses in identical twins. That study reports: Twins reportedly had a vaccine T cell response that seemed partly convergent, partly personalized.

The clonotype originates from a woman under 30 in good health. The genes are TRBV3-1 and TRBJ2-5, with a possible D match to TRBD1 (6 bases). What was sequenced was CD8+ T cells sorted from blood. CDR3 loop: CASSHLSGTFQETQYF. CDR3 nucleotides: TGTGCCAGCAGCCATCTATCCGGGACATTCCAAGAGACCCAGTACTTC.